The clone carrying this T cell receptor (beta chain) was seen a single time. Each TCR library used around 500 ng of total RNA and a linear amplification protocol. TCRdb reprocessed the reads via MiXCR and lists one record per CDR3 protein. Counted here are about 200,000 distinct CDR3 sequences, 74% occurring once; the ten biggest clones make up 2.3%. This record comes from a study of healthy donors' naive CD4 and CD8 T cells. The CDR3 has 16 residues. V shed 5 bases and J shed 1 base, with 15 bases lying between them. The V gene's germline CDR1 is LNHDA and CDR2 SQIVND (reference sequence). The chain carries TRBV19 and TRBJ1-5; no clear D gene. This sequence was found in a pool of human donors in good health; the sample pools cells from several healthy donors. The specimen was naive CD4+ and CD8+ T cells sorted from blood, pooled from several donors. CDR3 amino acids: CASSLRPLGSNQPQHF. Here the CDR3 DNA reads TGTGCCAGTAGTCTAAGACCCCTCGGCAGCAATCAGCCCCAGCATTTT.